This T cell receptor beta chain came from a study of T cells in Graves' hyperthyroidism and ophthalmopathy. Researchers amplified the TCR beta CDR3 regions from RNA transcripts. The HTBI primer set served for first-round RT-PCR of the TCR CDR3. Each CDR3 protein is one row after TCRdb ran MiXCR on the multiplex PCR reads. This table has a few hundred thousand distinct CDR3 sequences, around a sixth appearing once. There are many counts of this clonotype. Each diagnosis drew on symptoms, thyroxine, TRAb, thyroid ultrasound and orbital computed tomography findings. The sequence came from a woman in her twenties or thirties with Graves' hyperthyroidism. The sample comprised blood.

The CDR3 coding sequence is TGTGCCAGCTCACGGGTCGGAGAAGCTAATGAAAAACTGTTTTTT. It is translated as CASSRVGEANEKLFF. This chain joins TRBV18 and TRBJ1-4; unclear D gene. Germline V gives CDR1 KGHSH, CDR2 LQKENI. The CDR3 spans 15 residues. Trimming pared 4 bases from V and 3 bases from J, leaving 12 bases between.